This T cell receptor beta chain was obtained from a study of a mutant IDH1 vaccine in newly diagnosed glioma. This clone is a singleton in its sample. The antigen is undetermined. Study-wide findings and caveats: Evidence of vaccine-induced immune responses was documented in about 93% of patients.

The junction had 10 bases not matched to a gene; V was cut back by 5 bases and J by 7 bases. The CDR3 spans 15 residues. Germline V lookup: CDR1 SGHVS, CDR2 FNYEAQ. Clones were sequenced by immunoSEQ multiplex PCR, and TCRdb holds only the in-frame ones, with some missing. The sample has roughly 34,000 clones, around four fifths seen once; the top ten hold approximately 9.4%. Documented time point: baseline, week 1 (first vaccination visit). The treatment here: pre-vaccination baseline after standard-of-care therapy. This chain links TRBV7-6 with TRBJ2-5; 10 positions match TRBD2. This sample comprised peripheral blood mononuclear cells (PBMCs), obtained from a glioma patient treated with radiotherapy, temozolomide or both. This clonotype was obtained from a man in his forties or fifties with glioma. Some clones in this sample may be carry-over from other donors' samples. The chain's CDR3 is CASSPGLAALVTQYF. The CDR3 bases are TGTGCCAGCAGCCCAGGACTAGCGGCGTTGGTGACCCAGTACTTC.